The 14 T cell receptor beta chains in this list originate from one sample, sequenced in a study of T cells after yellow fever vaccination. Via MiXCR, TCRdb re-called the 5' RACE reads, giving one row per CDR3 protein. In the table there are around 600,000 distinct CDR3 sequences, roughly an eighth of which are singletons. Source: PBMCs, taken on the day of the yellow fever booster vaccination. Receptor source: a man aged 25-45 years who received the YFV17D yellow fever vaccine.

V is TRBV6-2 or TRBV6-3 and J is TRBJ1-1; TRBD1 is a possible D gene (6 bases). CDR3 length equals 16 residues. Germline-derived CDR1 and CDR2 are MNHEY and SVGEGT. Between the trimmed V and J ends, which lost 5 bases and 0 bases, there was a span of 16 bases. The CDR3 protein is CASSISVGGMNTEAFF. The CDR3 nucleotides read TGTGCCAGCAGTATTTCAGTGGGGGGCATGAACACTGAAGCTTTCTTT.

There are a few counts of this clonotype. DNA for the CDR3: TGTGCCAGCAGCCCCTTGGGTGGAAACACCATATATTTT. Translation gives CASSPLGGNTIYF. The chain employs TRBV11-2 and TRBJ1-3; D ambiguous. The CDR3 has 13 residues. Per germline, CDR1 SGHAT and CDR2 FQNNGV. V lost 5 bases, J lost 3 bases, and 8 bases lay in between.

V is TRBV20-1 and J is TRBJ2-1; D may correspond to TRBD1 or TRBD2 (5 bases each). The CDR3 has 15 amino acids. Trimming cost V 6 bases and J 0 bases, with 15 bases left between them. The germline V gene encodes CDR1 DFQATT and CDR2 SNEGSKA (reference sequence). CDR3 bases: TGCAGTGCACGTACCGGGACCAGCTCCTACAATGAGCAGTTCTTC. Its translation: CSARTGTSSYNEQFF.

J is TRBJ1-2 and V is TRBV29-1, with 7 bases matching TRBD1. From germline, CDR1 is SQVTM and CDR2 ANQGSEA. The CDR3 is 13 residues long. Losses at the gene ends were 5 bases for V and 4 bases for J; bases not matched to a gene: 7. The CDR3 here is CSVRAGQSYGYTF. In nucleotides, the CDR3 is TGCAGCGTTCGAGCGGGACAGTCCTATGGCTACACCTTC.

The J gene is TRBJ1-2, the V gene TRBV25-1, with a weak D call TRBD1 (5 bases). Trimming shortened V by 6 bases and J by 4 bases, and 12 bases separated the two germline ends. This CDR3 comprises 13 residues. Looked up from germline, CDR1 is MGHDK and CDR2 is SYGVNS. CDR3 coding DNA: TGTGCCAGCAGCGATAAGACAGTCTATGGCTACACCTTC. The encoded protein is CASSDKTVYGYTF.

The V gene is TRBV6-2 or TRBV6-3, the J gene TRBJ2-1, with D uncertain. Per the germline V gene, CDR1 is MNHEY and CDR2 is SVGEGT. V gave up 5 bases and J gave up 4 bases, with 9 bases separating them. The CDR3 is made up of 13 amino acids. The CDR3 sequence is CASSLPRYNEQFF. CDR3 coding DNA: TGTGCCAGCAGTCTTCCCCGTTACAATGAGCAGTTCTTC.

The chain uses TRBV20-1 and TRBJ2-3; the D gene is possibly TRBD2 (5 bases). Germline V CDR1 and CDR2: DFQATT, SNEGSKA (reference sequence). The V and J ends lost 5 bases and 6 bases respectively, with 9 bases between them. This CDR3 comprises 11 residues. CDR3 amino acids: CSAQRRDTQYF. In DNA, the CDR3 is TGCAGTGCTCAAAGGAGGGATACGCAGTATTTT.

This clonotype was counted ten times or more. The chain couples TRBV5-1 to TRBJ1-1, with D possibly TRBD1 on 6 matching bases. The CDR3 has 14 amino acids. The germline CDR1 and CDR2 sequences are SGHRS and YFSETQ. V lost 4 bases to trimming and J lost 5 bases, with 15 bases between them. CDR3 amino acids: CASSRLQGTTEAFF. CDR3 nucleotides: TGCGCCAGCAGCCGCCTTCAGGGGACGACTGAAGCTTTCTTT.

This clonotype was seen repeatedly, ten times or more. The V call is TRBV27, the J call TRBJ2-4; D is possibly TRBD1 or TRBD2 (5 bases each). This CDR3 has 16 residues. Trimming stripped 4 bases from V and 5 bases from J, with 18 bases between. Germline V gene sequence: CDR1 MNHEY, CDR2 SMNVEV (reference sequence). The chain's CDR3 is CASSSWGTSRENIQYF. CDR3 nucleotide sequence: TGTGCCAGCAGTTCATGGGGGACCTCACGGGAAAACATTCAGTACTTC.

There are many counts of this clonotype. This chain's CDR3 is CASSSRQGWGTDTQYF. The DNA for the CDR3 is TGTGCCAGCAGTAGCCGACAGGGGTGGGGCACAGATACGCAGTATTTT. V and J are TRBV28 and TRBJ2-3; 8 nucleotides agree with TRBD1. This CDR3 spans 16 amino acids. V lost 5 bases to trimming and J lost 1 base; unmatched junction nucleotides: 8. CDR1 is MDHEN and CDR2 is SYDVKM in the germline V gene. Drawing the rest from reference TRBV28 and TRBJ2-3, the complete variable domain is DVKVTQSSRYLVKRTGEKVFLECVQDMDHENMFWYRQDPGLGLRLIYFSYDVKMKEKGDIPEGYSVSREKKERFSLILESASTNQTSMYLCASSSRQGWGTDTQYFGPGTRLTVL.

This clonotype has only a few counts. The V and J genes are TRBV27 and TRBJ2-7; maybe TRBD1 (6 bases). This CDR3 is 13 amino acids long. Germline V gene lookup returns CDR1 MNHEY and CDR2 SMNVEV (reference sequence). V dropped 3 bases and J dropped 3 bases, with 9 bases sitting between them. As DNA, the CDR3 is TGTGCCAGCAGTTTCTTGACAGGCTACGAGCAGTACTTC. This encodes CASSFLTGYEQYF.

The chain carries TRBV20-1 and TRBJ2-1, with 7 bases matching TRBD1. The CDR3 has 14 residues. Per the germline V gene, CDR1 is DFQATT and CDR2 is SNEGSKA (reference sequence). J gave up 3 bases and V 6 bases, and 8 bases lay outside the gene matches. CDR3 bases: TGCAGTGCAAACAGGGGAGCGGACTACAATGAGCAGTTCTTC. It is translated as CSANRGADYNEQFF.

The sample holds a few counts of this clonotype. V gene TRBV10-3 combines with J gene TRBJ2-7; no clear D. The V and J ends lost 3 bases and 2 bases respectively, with 14 bases between them. The CDR3 contains 15 residues. Looked up from germline, CDR1 is ENHRY and CDR2 is SYGVKD. The CDR3 loop reads CAISDPISVTYEQYF. The CDR3 DNA sequence: TGTGCCATCAGTGACCCGATCTCGGTGACCTACGAGCAGTACTTC.

This clonotype was found a few times. The chain is built from TRBV9 and TRBJ2-3; TRBD1 is a possible D gene (6 bases). The germline V gene has CDR1 SGDLS and CDR2 YYNGEE. Trimming removed 2 bases from V and 2 bases from J, with 12 bases in between. The CDR3 is 15 amino acids. The CDR3 protein is CASSVVGAPTDTQYF. The CDR3 DNA reads as TGTGCCAGCAGCGTTGTGGGGGCCCCCACAGATACGCAGTATTTT.